The 8 T cell receptor beta chains below come from one sample, sequenced in a study of T cells in Graves' hyperthyroidism and ophthalmopathy. The investigators amplified TCR beta CDR3 regions from RNA transcripts. HTBI primers were used for first-round RT-PCR of the TCR CDR3. MiXCR, run by TCRdb on the multiplex PCR reads, gives a single entry per CDR3 protein. The profile shows around 350,000 distinct CDR3 sequences, more than 12% of them singletons. Specimen: blood. The receptors were gathered from a woman aged 30 to 39 with Graves' ophthalmopathy.

This clonotype was observed many times. The chain couples TRBV28 to TRBJ1-4; a weak D match, TRBD1 (6 bases). Trimming took 4 bases from V and 4 from J, leaving 13 bases between them. The CDR3 spans 15 residues. Looked up from germline, CDR1 is MDHEN and CDR2 is SYDVKM. CDR3 amino acids: CASSSPGARNEKLFF. CDR3 nucleotides: TGTGCCAGCAGTTCACCGGGGGCCCGTAATGAAAAACTGTTTTTT. Looking up the rest from reference TRBV28 and TRBJ1-4 gives the full variable domain: DVKVTQSSRYLVKRTGEKVFLECVQDMDHENMFWYRQDPGLGLRLIYFSYDVKMKEKGDIPEGYSVSREKKERFSLILESASTNQTSMYLCASSSPGARNEKLFFGSGTQLSVL.

This clonotype was seen repeatedly, ten times or more. The chain combines TRBV4-1 with TRBJ1-1, with D maybe TRBD1 (5 bases). Trimming shortened V by 3 bases and J by 3 bases, and 8 bases separated the two germline ends. CDR1 and CDR2 (germline): MGHRA, YSYEKL. The CDR3 consists of 13 residues. The CDR3 DNA sequence: TGCGCCAGCAGCCATCAGGGTTACACTGAAGCTTTCTTT. Amino acids: CASSHQGYTEAFF.

This clonotype came up many times. The V gene is TRBV5-5, the J gene TRBJ1-2; the match to TRBD1 covers 7 bases. The germline CDR1 and CDR2 sequences are SGHKS and YYEKEE (reference sequence). The CDR3 is made up of 14 amino acids. J gave up 6 bases and V 0 bases, and 5 bases lay outside the gene matches. Here the CDR3 reads CASSLAGGGNGYTF. CDR3 in DNA: TGTGCCAGCAGCTTGGCAGGAGGGGGCAATGGCTACACCTTC.

This clonotype was picked up many times. The chain recombines TRBV19 with TRBJ1-2, with D unresolved. Looked up from germline, CDR1 is LNHDA and CDR2 is SQIVND (reference sequence). Trimming removed 6 bases from V and 7 bases from J, with 18 bases in between. The CDR3 covers 14 residues. The DNA of the CDR3 is TGTGCCAGTAGCCCGTCCCCCTTTGGAAGTGGCTACACCTTC. This codes for CASSPSPFGSGYTF.

V usage is TRBV4-1 and J usage is TRBJ1-5, with D possibly TRBD1 on 6 matching bases. Germline V gives CDR1 MGHRA, CDR2 YSYEKL. CDR3 length equals 13 residues. V dropped 5 bases and J dropped 5 bases, with 10 bases sitting between them. CDR3 loop: CASSSRQDQPQHF. As DNA, the CDR3 is TGCGCCAGCAGCTCTCGACAGGATCAGCCCCAGCATTTT.

This clonotype was seen many times. This chain joins TRBV18 and TRBJ2-7; 11 bases align to TRBD2. Trimming at V came to 3 bases and at J to 0 bases, leaving 4 bases not matched to a gene. The CDR3 runs to 16 residues. Germline V gene data show CDR1 as KGHSH and CDR2 as LQKENI. CDR3 coding DNA: TGTGCCAGCTCACCCGGTAGCGGGGGGGCCTCCTACGAGCAGTACTTC. This sequence encodes CASSPGSGGASYEQYF.

This clonotype has a count of ten or more. The chain uses TRBV7-9 and TRBJ2-3; the match to TRBD2 covers 7 bases. The CDR3 covers 16 residues. The germline V gene has CDR1 SEHNR and CDR2 FQNEAQ (reference sequence). V trimming: 5 bases; J trimming: 1 base; junction bases outside the gene matches: 9. The CDR3 DNA reads as TGTGCCAGCAGCGCCAGGGACTATCCTCGCACAGATACGCAGTATTTT. Amino acid sequence: CASSARDYPRTDTQYF. Looking up the rest from reference TRBV7-9 and TRBJ2-3 gives the full variable domain: DTGVSQNPRHKITKRGQNVTFRCDPISEHNRLYWYRQTLGQGPEFLTYFQNEAQLEKSRLLSDRFSAERPKGSFSTLEIQRTEQGDSAMYLCASSARDYPRTDTQYFGPGTRLTVL.

In its sample, this clonotype was seen many times. The chain couples TRBV7-2 to TRBJ2-5, with 7 bases that match TRBD1. The CDR3 is 15 amino acids. Germline lookup yields CDR1 SGHTA and CDR2 FQGNSA. V was pared by 4 bases and J by 7 bases, with 12 bases of the junction left unmatched. CDR3 region: CASSSQTGYQGTQYF. The CDR3 coding sequence is TGTGCCAGCAGCTCTCAGACAGGGTATCAGGGGACCCAGTACTTC.